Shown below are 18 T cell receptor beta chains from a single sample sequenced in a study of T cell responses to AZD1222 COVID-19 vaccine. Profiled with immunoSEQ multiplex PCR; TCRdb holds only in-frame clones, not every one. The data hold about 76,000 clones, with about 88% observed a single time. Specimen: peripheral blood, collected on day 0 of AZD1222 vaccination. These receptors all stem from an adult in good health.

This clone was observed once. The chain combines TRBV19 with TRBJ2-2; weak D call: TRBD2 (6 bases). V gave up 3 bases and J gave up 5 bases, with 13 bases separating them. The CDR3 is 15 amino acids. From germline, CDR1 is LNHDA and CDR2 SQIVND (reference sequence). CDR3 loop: CASSMPGRGTGELFF. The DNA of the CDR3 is TGTGCCAGTAGTATGCCCGGGAGAGGAACCGGGGAGCTGTTTTTT.

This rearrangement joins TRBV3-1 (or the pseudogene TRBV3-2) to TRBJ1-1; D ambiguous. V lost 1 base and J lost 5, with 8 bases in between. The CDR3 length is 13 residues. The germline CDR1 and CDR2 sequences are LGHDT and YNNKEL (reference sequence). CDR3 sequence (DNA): TGTGCCAGCAGCCAAGGCGCGGCAACTGAAGCTTTCTTT. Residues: CASSQGAATEAFF.

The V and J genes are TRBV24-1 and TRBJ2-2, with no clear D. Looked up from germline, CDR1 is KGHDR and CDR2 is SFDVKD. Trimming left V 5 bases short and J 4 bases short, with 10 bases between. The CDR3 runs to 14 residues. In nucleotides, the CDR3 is TGTGCCACCAGTGTCGAGTTGGGCACCGGGGAGCTGTTTTTT. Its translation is CATSVELGTGELFF.

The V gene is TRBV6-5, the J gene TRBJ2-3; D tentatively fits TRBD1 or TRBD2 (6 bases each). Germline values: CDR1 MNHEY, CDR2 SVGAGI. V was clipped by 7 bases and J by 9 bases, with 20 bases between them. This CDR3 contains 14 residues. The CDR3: CASKASGAGDTQYF. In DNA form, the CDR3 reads TGTGCCAGCAAAGCCTCGGGGGCAGGGGACACGCAGTATTTT.

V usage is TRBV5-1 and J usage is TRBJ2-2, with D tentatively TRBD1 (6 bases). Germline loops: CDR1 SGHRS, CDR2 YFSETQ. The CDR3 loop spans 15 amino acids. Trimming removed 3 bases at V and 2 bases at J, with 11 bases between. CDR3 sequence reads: CASSWRQANTGELFF. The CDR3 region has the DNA TGCGCCAGCAGCTGGAGACAGGCCAACACCGGGGAGCTGTTTTTT.

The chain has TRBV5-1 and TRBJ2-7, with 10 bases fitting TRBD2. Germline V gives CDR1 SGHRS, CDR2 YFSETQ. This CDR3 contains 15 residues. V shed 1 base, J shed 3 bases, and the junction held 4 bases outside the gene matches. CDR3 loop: CASSLTSGALYEQYF. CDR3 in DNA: TGCGCCAGCAGCTTGACTAGCGGGGCTCTCTACGAGCAGTACTTC.

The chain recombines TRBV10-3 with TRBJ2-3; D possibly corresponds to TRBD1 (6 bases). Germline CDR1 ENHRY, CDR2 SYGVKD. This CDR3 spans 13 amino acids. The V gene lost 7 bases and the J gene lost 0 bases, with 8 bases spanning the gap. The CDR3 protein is CAINQGSTDTQYF. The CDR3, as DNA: TGTGCCATCAACCAGGGGAGCACAGATACGCAGTATTTT.

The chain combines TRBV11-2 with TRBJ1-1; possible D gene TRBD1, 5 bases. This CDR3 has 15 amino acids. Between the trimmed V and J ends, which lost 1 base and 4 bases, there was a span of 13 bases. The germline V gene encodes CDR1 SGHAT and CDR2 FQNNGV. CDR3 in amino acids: CASSLVEGSVTEAFF. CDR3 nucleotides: TGTGCCAGCAGCTTAGTGGAGGGGTCGGTCACTGAAGCTTTCTTT.

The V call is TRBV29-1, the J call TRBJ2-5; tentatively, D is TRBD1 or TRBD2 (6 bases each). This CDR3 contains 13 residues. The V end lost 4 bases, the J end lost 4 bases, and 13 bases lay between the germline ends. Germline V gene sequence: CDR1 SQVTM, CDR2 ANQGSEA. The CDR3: CSVVAGGRETQYF. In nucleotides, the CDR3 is TGCAGCGTTGTTGCCGGGGGCCGAGAGACCCAGTACTTC.

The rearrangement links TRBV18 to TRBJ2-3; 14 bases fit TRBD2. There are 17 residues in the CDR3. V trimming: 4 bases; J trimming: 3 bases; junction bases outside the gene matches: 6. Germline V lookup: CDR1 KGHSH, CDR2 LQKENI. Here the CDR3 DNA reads TGTGCCAGCTCACACGGGACTAGCGGGGGAGCTACAGATACGCAGTATTTT. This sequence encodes CASSHGTSGGATDTQYF.

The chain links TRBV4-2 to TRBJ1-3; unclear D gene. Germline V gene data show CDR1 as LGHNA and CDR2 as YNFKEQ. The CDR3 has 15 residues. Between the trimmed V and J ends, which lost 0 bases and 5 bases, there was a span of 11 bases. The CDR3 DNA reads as TGTGCCAGCAGCCAAGATGCGCGGGGAAGAAACACCATATATTTT. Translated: CASSQDARGRNTIYF.

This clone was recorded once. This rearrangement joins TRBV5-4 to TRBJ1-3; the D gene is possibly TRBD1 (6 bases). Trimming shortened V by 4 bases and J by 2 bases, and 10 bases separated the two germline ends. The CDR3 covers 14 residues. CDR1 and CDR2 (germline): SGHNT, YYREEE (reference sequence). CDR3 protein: CASSGGGAGNTIYF. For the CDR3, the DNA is TGTGCCAGCAGCGGAGGGGGGGCTGGAAACACCATATATTTT.

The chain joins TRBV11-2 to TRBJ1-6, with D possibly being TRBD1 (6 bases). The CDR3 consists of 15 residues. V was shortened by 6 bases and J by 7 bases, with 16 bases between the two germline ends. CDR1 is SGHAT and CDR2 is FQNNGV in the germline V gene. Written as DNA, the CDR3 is TGTGCCAGCAGTGAGTTACAGGGATCGAATTCACCCCTCCACTTT. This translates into CASSELQGSNSPLHF.

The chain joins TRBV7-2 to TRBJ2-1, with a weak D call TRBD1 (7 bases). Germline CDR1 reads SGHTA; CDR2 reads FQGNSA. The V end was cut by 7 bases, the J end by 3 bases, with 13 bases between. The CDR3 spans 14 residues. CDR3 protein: CASTSGGIYNEQFF. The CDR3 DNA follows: TGTGCCAGCACCTCAGGGGGGATCTACAATGAGCAGTTCTTC.

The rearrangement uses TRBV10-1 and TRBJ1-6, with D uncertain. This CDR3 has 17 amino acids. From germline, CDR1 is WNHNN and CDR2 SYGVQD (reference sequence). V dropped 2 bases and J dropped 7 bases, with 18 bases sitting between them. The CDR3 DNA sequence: TGCGCCAGCAGTGAGGTGAGCTTTTACAGAAGGAATTCACCCCTCCACTTT. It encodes CASSEVSFYRRNSPLHF.

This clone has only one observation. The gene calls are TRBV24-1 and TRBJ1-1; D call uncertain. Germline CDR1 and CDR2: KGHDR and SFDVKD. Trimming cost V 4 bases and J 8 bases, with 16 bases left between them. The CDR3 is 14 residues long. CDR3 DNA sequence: TGTGCCACCAGTGAAGGGCCCTATGGAAGCGAAGCTTTCTTT. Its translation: CATSEGPYGSEAFF.

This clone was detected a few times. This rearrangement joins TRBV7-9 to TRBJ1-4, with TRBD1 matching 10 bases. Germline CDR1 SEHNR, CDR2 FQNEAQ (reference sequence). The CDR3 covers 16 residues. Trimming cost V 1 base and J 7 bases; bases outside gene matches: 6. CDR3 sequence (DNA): TGTGCCAGCAGCTTAGACCCTGGACAGGGGGTTGAAAAACTGTTTTTT. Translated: CASSLDPGQGVEKLFF.

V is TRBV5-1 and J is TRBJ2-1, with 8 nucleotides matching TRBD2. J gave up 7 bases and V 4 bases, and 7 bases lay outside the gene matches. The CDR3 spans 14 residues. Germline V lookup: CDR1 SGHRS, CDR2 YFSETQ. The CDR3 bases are TGCGCCAGCAGCCAGGGACTAGTGACGAATGAGCAGTTCTTC. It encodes CASSQGLVTNEQFF.